The 17 T cell receptor beta chains presented below share a single source sample, sequenced in a study of T cell repertoires in cytomegalovirus infection. A single record per CDR3 protein comes from TCRdb applying MiXCR to the reads. The sample lists 150,000 or so distinct CDR3 sequences, 23% seen once, with about a tenth in the top ten. The sequenced sample consisted of PBMCs. The receptors originated from a human donor in good health (CMV status not recorded). Some clones in this sample may be carry-over from other donors' samples.

V gene TRBV28 combines with J gene TRBJ1-5, with D unclear. Trimming took 6 bases from V and 4 from J, leaving 10 bases between them. This CDR3 is built from 13 residues. Per germline, CDR1 MDHEN and CDR2 SYDVKM. Here the CDR3 DNA reads TGTGCCAGCAGACGGAGGGAAAATCAGCCCCAGCATTTT. It is translated as CASRRRENQPQHF.

This clonotype has just a few counts. The V gene is TRBV11-2, the J gene TRBJ2-3, with 7 positions matching TRBD2. CDR1 and CDR2 (germline): SGHAT, FQNNGV. The CDR3 runs 18 residues. Germline trimming cut 3 bases from V and 0 bases from J; bases unmatched to any gene: 12. The CDR3 DNA follows: TGTGCCAGCAGCTTCACCCCGGGAGCGGGGTATAGCACAGATACGCAGTATTTT. Residues: CASSFTPGAGYSTDTQYF.

There are many counts of this clonotype. The gene calls are TRBV7-2 and TRBJ1-1; the D gene is possibly TRBD1 (6 bases). Trimming stripped 4 bases from V and 4 bases from J, with 19 bases between. CDR1 is SGHTA, CDR2 FQGNSA, per germline. The CDR3 totals 16 residues. The CDR3 sequence: CASSYNYRVRGTEAFF. CDR3 DNA sequence: TGTGCCAGCAGCTACAACTACAGGGTCCGGGGCACTGAAGCTTTCTTT.

This clonotype was counted only a few times. This rearrangement joins TRBV19 to TRBJ2-7, with 9 bases lining up with TRBD2. CDR3 length equals 15 residues. Germline CDR1 LNHDA, CDR2 SQIVND (reference sequence). V lost 3 bases to trimming and J lost 7 bases; unmatched junction nucleotides: 10. Written as DNA, the CDR3 is TGTGCCAGTAGTATGGATAGCGGGGGACCTTTTGAGCAGTACTTC. This translates into CASSMDSGGPFEQYF.

This clonotype was observed at least ten times. The chain carries TRBV28 and TRBJ2-7, with TRBD2 matching over 9 bases. The germline gives CDR1 MDHEN, CDR2 SYDVKM. The ends lost 2 bases at V and 4 bases at J; junction bases unmatched: 3. The CDR3 is 14 amino acids. This CDR3 reads CASSLAGGRYEQYF. The CDR3 nucleotides are TGTGCCAGCAGTTTAGCGGGAGGGCGGTACGAGCAGTACTTC.

The CDR3 nucleotides are TGTGCCAGCAGTTTTATGGTGCCCTCGGGGGAGCAGTACTTC. This translates into CASSFMVPSGEQYF. J is TRBJ2-7 and V is TRBV12-3 or TRBV12-4; TRBD2 might be the D (5 bases). Trimming shortened V by 3 bases and J by 7 bases, and 16 bases separated the two germline ends. The CDR3 spans 14 residues.

Only a few counts were recorded for this clonotype. The chain is built from TRBV7-3 and TRBJ2-3, with D possibly TRBD1 on 6 matching bases. The V end lost 0 bases, the J end lost 1 base, and 11 bases lay between the germline ends. The length of the CDR3 is 16 residues. Germline CDR1 and CDR2: SGHTA and FQGTGA. CDR3 DNA: TGTGCCAGCAGCTTAACCTCAGGGGCACGCACAGATACGCAGTATTTT. This encodes CASSLTSGARTDTQYF. Full variable domain (outside the CDR3, taken from reference TRBV7-3 and TRBJ2-3): GAGVSQTPSNKVTEKGKYVELRCDPISGHTALYWYRQSLGQGPEFLIYFQGTGAADDSGLPNDRFFAVRPEGSVSTLKIQRTERGDSAVYLCASSLTSGARTDTQYFGPGTRLTVL.

This clonotype was counted only a few times. V usage is TRBV10-3 and J usage is TRBJ1-3; D not resolved. V lost 4 bases, J lost 0 bases, and 16 bases lay in between. CDR1 and CDR2 from the germline V gene are ENHRY and SYGVKD. The length of the CDR3 is 17 residues. The CDR3 sequence is CAISGAPDGLSGNTIYF. CDR3 DNA: TGTGCCATCAGTGGCGCCCCGGACGGACTCTCTGGAAACACCATATATTTT.

With respect to this clonotype: A read error may explain this, as a much larger clone is one base away. This chain uses TRBV7-2 with TRBJ2-1; no firm D call. Looked up from germline, CDR1 is SGHTA and CDR2 is FQGNSA. CDR3 length: 15 amino acids. The CDR3 DNA reads TGTGCCAGCAGCTTGGGGTCTAGGGTCGGTAATGAGCAGTGCTTC. It yields the protein CASSLGSRVGNEQCF. Full variable domain (missing parts from reference TRBV7-2 and TRBJ2-1): GAGVSQSPSNKVTEKGKDVELRCDPISGHTALYWYRQSLGQGLEFLIYFQGNSAPDKSGLPSDRFSAERTGGSVSTLTIQRTQQEDSAVYLCASSLGSRVGNEQCFGPGTRLTVL.

This clonotype was recorded a few times. CDR3 in DNA: TGTGCCAGCAGTTTTATCGTGTCGGCGGGAGTAGAGACCCAGTACTTC. This sequence encodes CASSFIVSAGVETQYF. The V and J genes are TRBV28 and TRBJ2-5; 7 bases align to TRBD2. V lost 3 bases and J lost 4; bases outside the gene matches: 11. In germline, CDR1 is MDHEN, CDR2 SYDVKM. The CDR3 is 16 amino acids.

The gene calls are TRBV20-1 and TRBJ2-1, with 9 bases matching TRBD2. Trimming cost V 4 bases and J 1 base; bases outside gene matches: 5. The CDR3 has 15 residues. Germline V gene lookup returns CDR1 DFQATT and CDR2 SNEGSKA (reference sequence). CDR3 sequence: CSANSGSGSYNEQFF. CDR3 DNA sequence: TGCAGTGCTAATAGCGGGAGCGGGTCCTACAATGAGCAGTTCTTC.

This clonotype has more than one count but fewer than ten. V gene TRBV29-1 combines with J gene TRBJ2-7, with D possibly TRBD1 on 6 matching bases. The V gene's germline CDR1 is SQVTM and CDR2 ANQGSEA. The CDR3 length is 12 residues. The V gene lost 6 bases and the J gene lost 2 bases, with 11 bases spanning the gap. The CDR3 nucleotides are TGCAGCGTAAGACAGGCTACCTACGAGCAGTACTTC. It is translated as CSVRQATYEQYF.

The chain couples TRBV27 to TRBJ2-1, with 8 bases fitting TRBD2. The V segment lost 0 bases and the J segment 7 bases; nucleotides outside the gene matches: 5. The CDR3 loop spans 15 amino acids. CDR1 MNHEY and CDR2 SMNVEV come from the germline V gene (reference sequence). The CDR3 loop is CASSLSKLAANEQFF. The CDR3 coding sequence is TGTGCCAGCAGTTTATCGAAACTAGCGGCTAATGAGCAGTTCTTC.

This clonotype was seen at least ten times. The chain combines TRBV7-2 with TRBJ2-7, with no clear D. Germline lookup yields CDR1 SGHTA and CDR2 FQGNSA. Between the trimmed V and J ends, which lost 5 bases and 3 bases, there was a span of 17 bases. The CDR3 is 15 amino acids. The CDR3 loop reads CASSASGAPRYEQYF. The CDR3 DNA reads as TGTGCCAGCAGCGCCTCCGGCGCACCGCGCTACGAGCAGTACTTC.

The chain is built from TRBV20-1 and TRBJ1-6, with unresolved D. Deletions cut 2 bases from V and 2 bases from J, with 7 bases between. The CDR3 contains 14 residues. The germline gives CDR1 DFQATT, CDR2 SNEGSKA (reference sequence). CDR3 region: CSARIGTYNSPLHF. CDR3 in DNA: TGCAGTGCTAGAATAGGGACCTATAATTCACCCCTCCACTTT.

CDR3 sequence: CASSEQGGGQPQHF. CDR3 DNA: TGTGCCAGTAGCGAACAGGGCGGGGGACAGCCCCAGCATTTT. The gene calls are TRBV19 and TRBJ1-5; D may be TRBD1 (6 bases). Trimming removed 6 bases at V and 7 bases at J, with 16 bases between. CDR1 LNHDA and CDR2 SQIVND come from the germline V gene (reference sequence). This CDR3 is 14 amino acids long. The full variable domain, completed using reference TRBV19 and TRBJ1-5, is DGGITQSPKYLFRKEGQNVTLSCEQNLNHDAMYWYRQDPGQGLRLIYYSQIVNDFQKGDIAEGYSVSREKKESFPLTVTSAQKNPTAFYLCASSEQGGGQPQHFGDGTRLSIL.

The CDR3 sequence: CASRETANTEAFF. The CDR3, as DNA: TGTGCCAGTAGAGAGACAGCGAACACTGAAGCTTTCTTT. V usage is TRBV19 and J usage is TRBJ1-1, with D possibly being TRBD1 (5 bases). V was shortened by 6 bases and J by 1 base, with 9 bases between the two germline ends. CDR3 length: 13 amino acids. Germline V CDR1 and CDR2: LNHDA, SQIVND (reference sequence).